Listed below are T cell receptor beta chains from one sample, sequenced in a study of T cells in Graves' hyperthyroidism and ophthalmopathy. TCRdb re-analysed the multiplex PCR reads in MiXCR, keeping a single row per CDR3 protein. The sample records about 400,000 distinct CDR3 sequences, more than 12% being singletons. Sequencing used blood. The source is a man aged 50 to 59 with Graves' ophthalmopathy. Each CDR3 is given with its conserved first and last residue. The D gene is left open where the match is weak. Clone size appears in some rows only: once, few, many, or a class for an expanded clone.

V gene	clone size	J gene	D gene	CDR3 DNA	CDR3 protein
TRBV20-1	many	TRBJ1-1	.	TGCAGTGCTAGATTGATCACTGAAGCTTTCTTT	CSARLITEAFF
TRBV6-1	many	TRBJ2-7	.	TGTGCCAGCAGTGAGCGCGGACTAACCTACGAGCAGTACTTC	CASSERGLTYEQYF
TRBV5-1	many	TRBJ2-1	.	TGCGCCAGCAGCTGGAGGACGGTTGGTTCCTACAATGAGCAGTTCTTC	CASSWRTVGSYNEQFF
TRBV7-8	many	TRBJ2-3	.	TGTGCCAGCAGCCCCTACCAGCGGGTACGCACAGATACGCAGTATTTT	CASSPYQRVRTDTQYF
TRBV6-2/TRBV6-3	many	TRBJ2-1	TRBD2	TGTGCCAGCAGAAAGACCGGGACTAGCGGGATCAATGAGCAGTTCTTC	CASRKTGTSGINEQFF
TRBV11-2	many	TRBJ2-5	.	TGTGCCAGCAGGGCTCCTAGCAACCAAGAGACCCAGTACTTC	CASRAPSNQETQYF
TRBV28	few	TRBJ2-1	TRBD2	TGTGCCAGCAGTTCCCCAGCGGGAGGGGGCAATGAGCAGTTCTTC	CASSSPAGGGNEQFF
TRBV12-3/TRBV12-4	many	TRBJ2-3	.	TGTGCCAGCAGTTTCCTCCAGAGGTTTGGCACAGATACGCAGTATTTT	CASSFLQRFGTDTQYF
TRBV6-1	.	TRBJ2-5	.	TGTGCCAGCAGTAAAGTTAGCGGAGTGGTCGGGGAGACCCAGTACTTC	CASSKVSGVVGETQYF
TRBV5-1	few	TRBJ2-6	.	TGCGCCAGCAGCTTGGAGGCGTCTCCCGCCCCCGGGGCCAACGTCCTGACTTTC	CASSLEASPAPGANVLTF
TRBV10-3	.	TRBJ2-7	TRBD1	TGTGCCATCAGTGCCGGAAGGGACAGCAACTACGAGCAGTACTTC	CAISAGRDSNYEQYF
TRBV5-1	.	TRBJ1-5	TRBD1	TGTGCCAGCAGCTTGGATGGGACAGGCAATCAGCCCCAGCATTTT	CASSLDGTGNQPQHF
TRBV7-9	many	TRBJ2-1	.	TGTGCCAGCAGCTTAGAGACATTAAATGAGCAGTTCTTC	CASSLETLNEQFF
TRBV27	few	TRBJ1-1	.	TGTGCCAGTTTACCCCAGCAACCTAGATTGAACACTGAAGCTTTCTTT	CASLPQQPRLNTEAFF
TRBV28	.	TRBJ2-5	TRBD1	TGTGCCAGCAGTTACTTCCCCGGGACAGGACTGTACCAAGAGACCCAGTACTTC	CASSYFPGTGLYQETQYF
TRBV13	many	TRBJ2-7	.	TGTGCCAGCAGCATCAGACAGGAGTCGCCGTACGAGCAGTACTTC	CASSIRQESPYEQYF
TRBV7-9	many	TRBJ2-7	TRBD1	TGTGCCAGCAGCTTAGCGCGACAGGGGTACGAGCAGTACTTC	CASSLARQGYEQYF
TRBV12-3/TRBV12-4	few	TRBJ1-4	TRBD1	TGTGCCAGCAGTTTCGGTTCAGGGGGCAATGAAAAACTGTTTTTT	CASSFGSGGNEKLFF
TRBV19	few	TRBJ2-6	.	TGTGCCAGTAGTATCCGGATTAGGGGCAGGGCGACGTCTGGGGCCAACGTCCTGACTTTC	CASSIRIRGRATSGANVLTF
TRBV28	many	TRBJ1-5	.	TGTGCCAGCAGCCGGACTGGGGGGCTCCTGAGGGGCCAGCCCCAGCATTTT	CASSRTGGLLRGQPQHF
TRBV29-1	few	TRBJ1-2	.	TGCAGCGTTGAAGGGACCTTAGGCCGAAGTGGTGGCTACACCTTC	CSVEGTLGRSGGYTF
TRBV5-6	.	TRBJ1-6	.	TGTGCCAGCAGCTCGGGCCAGGCGGGAAATTCACCCCTCCACTTT	CASSSGQAGNSPLHF
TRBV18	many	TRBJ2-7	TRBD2	TGTGCCAGCTCAGACACAGCGGGAGTATCCGAGCAGTACTTC	CASSDTAGVSEQYF
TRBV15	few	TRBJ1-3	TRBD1	TGTGCCACCAGCAGCTGGACAGGAGCCTTCTCTGGAAACACCATATATTTT	CATSSWTGAFSGNTIYF
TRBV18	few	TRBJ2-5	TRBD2	TGTGCCAGCTCACCGGTTTCGGCGGGAGTTAGCGAGACCCAGTACTTC	CASSPVSAGVSETQYF
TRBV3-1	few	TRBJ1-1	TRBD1	TGCGCCAGCAGTCCGAGACAGGGCGGTCGGGACACTGAAGCTTTCTTT	CASSPRQGGRDTEAFF
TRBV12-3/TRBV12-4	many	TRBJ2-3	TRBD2	TGTGCCAGCAGGGGACTAGCGGGACACACAGATACGCAGTATTTT	CASRGLAGHTDTQYF
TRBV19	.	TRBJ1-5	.	TGTGCCAGTGGACAGACACGGAGCAATCAGCCCCAGCATTTT	CASGQTRSNQPQHF
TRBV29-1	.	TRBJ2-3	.	TGCAGCGTTGGATTCGGGCAGAGCACAGATACGCAGTATTTT	CSVGFGQSTDTQYF
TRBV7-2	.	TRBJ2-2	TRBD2	TGTGCCAGCAGCTTAGAAGCGGGAGGGATAACCGGGGAGCTGTTTTTT	CASSLEAGGITGELFF
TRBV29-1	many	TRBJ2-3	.	TGCAGCGTTGTACGGGCGGCAGATACGCAGTATTTT	CSVVRAADTQYF
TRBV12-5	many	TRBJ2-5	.	TGTGCTAGTGCCCTGGGGGAGACCCAGTACTTC	CASALGETQYF
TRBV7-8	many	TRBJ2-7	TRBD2	TGTGCCAGCACCGCGGGAGTTCGAAGCTACGAGCAGTACTTC	CASTAGVRSYEQYF
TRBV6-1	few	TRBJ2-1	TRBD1	TGTGCCAGCAGTGAACACAGGGGCATAGGCAATGAGCAGTTCTTC	CASSEHRGIGNEQFF
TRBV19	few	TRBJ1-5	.	TGTGCCAGTAGTATGGGTCCAGCAAGCAATCAGCCCCAGCATTTT	CASSMGPASNQPQHF
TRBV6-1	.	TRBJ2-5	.	TGTGCCAGCAGTACCAGGGGTTTCCAAGAGACCCAGTACTTC	CASSTRGFQETQYF
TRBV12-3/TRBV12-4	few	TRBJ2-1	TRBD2	TGTGCCAGCAGTTATGGCGGGAGATCTTACAATGAGCAGTTCTTC	CASSYGGRSYNEQFF
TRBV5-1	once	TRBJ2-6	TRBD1	TGCGCCACCACTCCTGAGGGGGCTGGGGCCAACGCCCTGACTTTC	CATTPEGAGANALTF
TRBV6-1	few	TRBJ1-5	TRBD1	TGTGCCAGCAGCGAAGGGGGCAGGGTAGACGGCAATCAGCCCCAGCATTTT	CASSEGGRVDGNQPQHF
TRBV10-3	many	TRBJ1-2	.	TGTGCCATCAGTGATATCCGACGAGGCTATGGCTACACCTTC	CAISDIRRGYGYTF
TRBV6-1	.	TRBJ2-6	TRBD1	TGTGCCAGCAGTACAAAACAGGGGTTGGCTGGGGCCAACGTCCTGACTTTC	CASSTKQGLAGANVLTF
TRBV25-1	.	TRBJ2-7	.	TGTGCCAGCAGTGATGGCTATTTCGGCGAGCAGTACTTC	CASSDGYFGEQYF
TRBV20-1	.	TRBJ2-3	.	TGCAGTGCTAGCGGCCACGGACACGCGGATACGCAGTATTTT	CSASGHGHADTQYF
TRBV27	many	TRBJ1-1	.	TGTGCCAGCAGTTTCCGGAGCGACACTGAAGCTTTCTTT	CASSFRSDTEAFF
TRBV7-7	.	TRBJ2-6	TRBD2	TGTGCTAGCAGCGGGGGAGGAGTCTCTGGGGCCAACGTCCTGACTTTC	CASSGGGVSGANVLTF
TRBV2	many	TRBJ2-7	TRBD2	TGTGCCAGCAGTGAAAGCCTAGCGGGGTTCTATGAGCAGTACTTC	CASSESLAGFYEQYF
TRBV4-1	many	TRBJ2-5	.	TGCGCCAGCAGCCAACAGGGTGTTGGAGAGACCCAGTACTTC	CASSQQGVGETQYF
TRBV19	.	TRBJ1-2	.	TGTGCCAGTAGTACCGGGAAGCTCTATGGCTACACCTTC	CASSTGKLYGYTF
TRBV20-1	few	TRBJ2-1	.	TGCAGTGCTAGCGCTAGCGCAAGAACCTACAATGAGCAGTTCTTC	CSASASARTYNEQFF
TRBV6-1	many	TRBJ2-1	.	TGTGCCAGCATATCGGGACACTCCTACAATGAGCAGTTCTTC	CASISGHSYNEQFF
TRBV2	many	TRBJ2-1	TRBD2	TGTGCCAGCAGTGAACACGGGACTAGCGGGAGACTTGCTGGTGAGCAGTTCTTC	CASSEHGTSGRLAGEQFF